Listed below are T cell receptor beta chains from one sample, sequenced in a study of control samples from healthy donors and cancer patients. Profiling relied on immunoSEQ multiplex PCR, and the TCRdb table lists in-frame clones only, not all of them. The data show under 150,000 clones, more than 70% seen once. The sample consisted of blood. These TCRs come from a man between 60 and 75 years old in good health. Both conserved end residues are part of each CDR3. The order of the fields is clone size, D gene, V gene, J gene, CDR3 DNA, CDR3 protein. The D gene is left open where the match is weak. Clone size, where shown, is once, few, many, or a class for clones that have expanded.

.	TRBD1	TRBV4-1	TRBJ1-1	TGCGCCAGCAGCCAAGAGACGACAGGGGTGGGTCGCACTGAAGCTTTCTTT	CASSQETTGVGRTEAFF
.	.	TRBV19	TRBJ1-5	TGTGCCAGTAGGCCAGGCTCTGGGGGCAATCAGCCCCAGCATTTT	CASRPGSGGNQPQHF
.	.	TRBV30	TRBJ1-5	TGTGCCTGGAGTGTAAGAGGACAGCGTAATCAGCCCCAGCATTTT	CAWSVRGQRNQPQHF
few	.	TRBV19	TRBJ2-7	TGTGCCAGTAGTAGCCAACAGGGCGGAGAGCAGTACTTC	CASSSQQGGEQYF
.	.	TRBV27	TRBJ2-5	TGTGCCAGCAGTCCCCGATCTGGAGAGACCCAGTACTTC	CASSPRSGETQYF
.	.	TRBV19	TRBJ1-5	TGTGCCAGTAGTATTGGAGGGTACAATCAGCCCCAGCATTTT	CASSIGGYNQPQHF
.	.	TRBV7-2	TRBJ2-7	TGTGCCACCACAAACAGGGTCTCCTACGAGCAGTACTTC	CATTNRVSYEQYF
.	.	TRBV6-5	TRBJ2-7	TGTGCCAGCAGGCCGGGACCCTCCTACGAGCAGTACTTC	CASRPGPSYEQYF
.	TRBD1	TRBV7-3	TRBJ2-2	TGTGCCAGCAGCTCCACAGGGGGCTCGAACACCGGGGAGCTGTTTTTT	CASSSTGGSNTGELFF
.	.	TRBV19	TRBJ1-5	TGTGCCAGTAGTTCAGCGGGGAAAATTTCTGTCAATCAGCCCCAGCATTTT	CASSSAGKISVNQPQHF
.	TRBD2	TRBV9	TRBJ2-3	TGTGCCAGCAGTCGGACTAGCGGGGCTCAGTATTTT	CASSRTSGAQYF
.	.	TRBV6-1	TRBJ1-2	TGTGCCAGCCGTGCCCCACCGGGGGACCCTCGAGGCTATGGCTACACCTTC	CASRAPPGDPRGYGYTF
.	.	TRBV18	TRBJ1-6	TGTGCCAGCTCACGCAGGGGCGACACTGCCAATTCACCCCTCCACTTT	CASSRRGDTANSPLHF
.	.	TRBV5-1	TRBJ2-3	TGCGCCAGCAGCTTGGGTCTGGCGGGAACGGGCACAGATACGCAGTATTTT	CASSLGLAGTGTDTQYF
.	.	TRBV11-2	TRBJ1-1	TGTGCCAGCAGCCTAGGGGGGCTGGGGGTTTGGCAAGCTTTCTTT	CASSLGGLGVWQAFF
.	.	TRBV2	TRBJ1-1	TGTGCCAGCAGTAGGACGGAGAACACTGAAGCTTTCTTT	CASSRTENTEAFF
once	.	TRBV7-2	TRBJ1-6	TGTGCCAGCAGCTTTGGGACCTCCAATTCACCCCTCCACTTT	CASSFGTSNSPLHF
.	.	TRBV27	TRBJ1-6	TGTGCCAGCAGACCCCCCTCGGGTTGGCACTCACCCCTCCACTTT	CASRPPSGWHSPLHF
.	TRBD1	TRBV5-4	TRBJ1-1	TGTGCCAGCACCCTGGACAGGGCAACAGGAGAAGCTTTCTTT	CASTLDRATGEAFF
.	TRBD1	TRBV5-1	TRBJ2-5	TGCGCCAGCAGCTACGGACAGGGGGGGATCCAAGAGACCCAGTACTTC	CASSYGQGGIQETQYF
.	.	TRBV18	TRBJ1-1	TGTGCCAGTTACAGGGCCCGCAACGAGGCAGCTTTCTTT	CASYRARNEAAFF
.	.	TRBV6-1	TRBJ1-2	TGTGCCAGCAGTGAAAATGGGGCGGCCTACTATGGCTACACCTTC	CASSENGAAYYGYTF
.	.	TRBV3-1/TRBV3-2	TRBJ1-6	TGTGCCAGCAGCCTCGGGGCAGGGTCTTATAATTCACCCCTCCACTTT	CASSLGAGSYNSPLHF
.	.	TRBV6-5	TRBJ2-7	TGTGCCAGCAGTTACGCCCGGACCTACGAGCAGTACTTC	CASSYARTYEQYF
.	.	TRBV11-2	TRBJ1-6	TGTGCCAGCAGCTTAGCTGTCAGGGGAGTTTCACCCCTCCACTTT	CASSLAVRGVSPLHF
.	.	TRBV6-5	TRBJ1-2	TGTGCCAGCAGTTACCGATCTGGACAGAGCACCTTC	CASSYRSGQSTF
.	.	TRBV7-9	TRBJ2-6	TGTGCCAGCAGCTTAGCGCTTTCAGGGCCGATAGCTGGGGCCAACGTCCTGACTTTC	CASSLALSGPIAGANVLTF
.	TRBD1	TRBV19	TRBJ1-2	TGTGCCAGTAGTATAGACACAGGGGCGTCTAACTATGGCTACACCTTC	CASSIDTGASNYGYTF
.	TRBD1	TRBV3-1/TRBV3-2	TRBJ2-7	TGTGCCAGCAGCCCCGGAGGACAGGGGGGCGAGCAGTACTTC	CASSPGGQGGEQYF
.	.	TRBV11-3	TRBJ2-3	TGTGCCAGCAGCTTACATGGTGGGCACACAGATACGCAGTATTTT	CASSLHGGHTDTQYF
.	.	TRBV7-3	TRBJ2-5	TGTGCCAGCAGCTTAATTGGTTGGGGTGAGACCCAGTACTTC	CASSLIGWGETQYF
.	.	TRBV5-1	TRBJ1-2	TGCGCCAGCAGCTTGGACCCGGGATCATCGAGTGGCTACACCTTC	CASSLDPGSSSGYTF
.	.	TRBV2	TRBJ2-2	TGTGCCAGCAGTGGTTCGAGCGGACGGACCGGGGAGCTGTTTTTT	CASSGSSGRTGELFF
.	TRBD1	TRBV28	TRBJ1-6	TGTGCCAGCAGTTTCAGAGGGGGCCGTTCACCCCTCCACTTT	CASSFRGGRSPLHF